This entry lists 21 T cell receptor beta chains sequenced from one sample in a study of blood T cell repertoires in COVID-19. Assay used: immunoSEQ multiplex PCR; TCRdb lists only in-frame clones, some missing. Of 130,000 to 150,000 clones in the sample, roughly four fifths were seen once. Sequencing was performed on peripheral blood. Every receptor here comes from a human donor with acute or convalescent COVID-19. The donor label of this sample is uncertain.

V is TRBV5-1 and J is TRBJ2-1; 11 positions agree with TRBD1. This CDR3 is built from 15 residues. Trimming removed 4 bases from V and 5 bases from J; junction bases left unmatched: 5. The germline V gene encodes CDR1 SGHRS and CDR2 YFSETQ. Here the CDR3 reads CASSPGQGGNNEQFF. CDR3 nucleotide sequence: TGCGCCAGCAGCCCGGGACAGGGGGGGAACAATGAGCAGTTCTTC. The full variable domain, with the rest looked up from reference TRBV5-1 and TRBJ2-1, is KAGVTQTPRYLIKTRGQQVTLSCSPISGHRSVSWYQQTPGQGLQFLFEYFSETQRNKGNFPGRFSGRQFSNSRSEMNVSTLELGDSALYLCASSPGQGGNNEQFFGPGTRLTVL.

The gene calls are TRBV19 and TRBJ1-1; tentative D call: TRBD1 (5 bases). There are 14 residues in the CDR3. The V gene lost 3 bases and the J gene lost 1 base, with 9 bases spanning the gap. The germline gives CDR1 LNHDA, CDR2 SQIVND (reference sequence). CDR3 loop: CASSMGQGNTEAFF. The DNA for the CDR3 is TGTGCCAGTAGTATGGGTCAGGGGAACACTGAAGCTTTCTTT.

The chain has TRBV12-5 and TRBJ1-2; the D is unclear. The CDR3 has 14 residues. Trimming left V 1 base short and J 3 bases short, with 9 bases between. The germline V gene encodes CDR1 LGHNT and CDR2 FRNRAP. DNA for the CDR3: TGTGCTAGTGGTTTGGGGCAGTCCGACTATGGCTACACCTTC. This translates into CASGLGQSDYGYTF.

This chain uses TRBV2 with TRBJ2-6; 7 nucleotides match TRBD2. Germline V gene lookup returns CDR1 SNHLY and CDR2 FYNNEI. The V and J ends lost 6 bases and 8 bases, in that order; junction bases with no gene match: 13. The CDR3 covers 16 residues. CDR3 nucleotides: TGTGCCAGCAGAGCGGGACGTATCTCTGGTCCCAACGTCCTGACTTTC. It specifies CASRAGRISGPNVLTF.

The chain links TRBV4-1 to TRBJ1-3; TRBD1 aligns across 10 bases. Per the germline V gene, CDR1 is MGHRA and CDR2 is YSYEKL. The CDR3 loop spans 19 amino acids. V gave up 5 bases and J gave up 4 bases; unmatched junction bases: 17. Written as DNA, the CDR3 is TGCGCCAGCAGCTACACCGGGACAGGGGACCCCCGGGCGGGAAACACCATATATTTT. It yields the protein CASSYTGTGDPRAGNTIYF.

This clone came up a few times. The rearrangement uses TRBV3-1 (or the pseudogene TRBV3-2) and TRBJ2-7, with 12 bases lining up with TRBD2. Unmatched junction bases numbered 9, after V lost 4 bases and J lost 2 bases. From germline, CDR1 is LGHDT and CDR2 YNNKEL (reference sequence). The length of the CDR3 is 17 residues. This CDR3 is CASSPRLAGVATYEQYF. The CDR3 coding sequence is TGTGCCAGCAGCCCCCGACTAGCGGGGGTTGCCACCTACGAGCAGTACTTC.

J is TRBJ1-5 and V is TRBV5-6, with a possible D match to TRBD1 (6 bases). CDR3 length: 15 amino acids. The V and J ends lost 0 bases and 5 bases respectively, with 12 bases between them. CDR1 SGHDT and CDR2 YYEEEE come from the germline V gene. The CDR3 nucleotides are TGTGCCAGCAGCTTGGCAGGACAGCATTATCAGCCCCAGCATTTT. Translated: CASSLAGQHYQPQHF.

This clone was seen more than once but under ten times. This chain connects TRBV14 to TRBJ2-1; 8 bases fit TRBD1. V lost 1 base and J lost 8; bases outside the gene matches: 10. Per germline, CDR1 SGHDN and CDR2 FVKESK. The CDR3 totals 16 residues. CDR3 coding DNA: TGTGCCAGCAGCCAAGTGCGACAGGGGTTGAAGGATGAGCAGTTCTTC. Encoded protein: CASSQVRQGLKDEQFF.

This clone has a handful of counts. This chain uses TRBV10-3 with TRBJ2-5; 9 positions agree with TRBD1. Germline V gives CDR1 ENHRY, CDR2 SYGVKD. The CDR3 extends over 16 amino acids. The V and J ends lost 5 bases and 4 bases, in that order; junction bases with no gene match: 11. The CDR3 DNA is TGTGCCATCAGTCGAGGACAGACGACAGGGGGAGAGACCCAGTACTTC. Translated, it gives CAISRGQTTGGETQYF.

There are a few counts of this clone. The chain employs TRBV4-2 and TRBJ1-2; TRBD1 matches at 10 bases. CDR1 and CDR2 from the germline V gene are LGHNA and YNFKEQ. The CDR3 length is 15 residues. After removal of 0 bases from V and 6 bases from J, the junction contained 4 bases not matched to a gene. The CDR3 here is CASSQDSGQGNGYTF. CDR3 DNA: TGTGCCAGCAGCCAAGATTCGGGACAGGGGAATGGCTACACCTTC.

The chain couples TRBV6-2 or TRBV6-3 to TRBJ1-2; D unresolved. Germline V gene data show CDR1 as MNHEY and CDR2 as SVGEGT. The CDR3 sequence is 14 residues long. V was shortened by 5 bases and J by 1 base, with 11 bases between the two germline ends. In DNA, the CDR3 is TGTGCCAGCAGTCGACGGACTGTTAACTATGGCTACACCTTC. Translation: CASSRRTVNYGYTF.

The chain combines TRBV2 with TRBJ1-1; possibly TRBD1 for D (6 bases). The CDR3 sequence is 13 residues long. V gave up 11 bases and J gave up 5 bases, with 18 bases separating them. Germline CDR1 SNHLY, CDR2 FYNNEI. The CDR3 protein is CACGQRVGTEAFF. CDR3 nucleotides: TGTGCCTGCGGACAGAGGGTGGGTACTGAAGCTTTCTTT.

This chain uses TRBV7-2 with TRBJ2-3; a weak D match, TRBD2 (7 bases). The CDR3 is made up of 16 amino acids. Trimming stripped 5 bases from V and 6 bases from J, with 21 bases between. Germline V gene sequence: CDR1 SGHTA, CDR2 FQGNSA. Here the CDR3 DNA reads TGTGCCAGCAGCCGTCGAGGGGGGGGTGTCACGGATACGCAGTATTTT. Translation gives CASSRRGGGVTDTQYF.

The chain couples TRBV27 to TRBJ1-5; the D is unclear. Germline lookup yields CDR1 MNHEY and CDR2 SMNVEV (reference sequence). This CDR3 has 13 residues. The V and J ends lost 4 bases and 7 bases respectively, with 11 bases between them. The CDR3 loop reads CASSYSLWQPQHF. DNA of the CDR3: TGTGCCAGCAGTTATAGTTTATGGCAGCCCCAGCATTTT.

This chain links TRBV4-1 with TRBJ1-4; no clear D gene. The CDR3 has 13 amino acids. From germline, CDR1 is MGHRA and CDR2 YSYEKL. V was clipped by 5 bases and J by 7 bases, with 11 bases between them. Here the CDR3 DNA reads TGCGCCAGCAGCACTGTCCAAGTTGAAAAACTGTTTTTT. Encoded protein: CASSTVQVEKLFF.

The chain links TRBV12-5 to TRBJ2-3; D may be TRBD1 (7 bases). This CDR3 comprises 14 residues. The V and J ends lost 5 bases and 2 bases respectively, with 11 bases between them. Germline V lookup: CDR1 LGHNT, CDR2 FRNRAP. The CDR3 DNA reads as TGTGCTAGTGGTCGGGGGACAGTCACAGATACGCAGTATTTT. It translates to CASGRGTVTDTQYF.

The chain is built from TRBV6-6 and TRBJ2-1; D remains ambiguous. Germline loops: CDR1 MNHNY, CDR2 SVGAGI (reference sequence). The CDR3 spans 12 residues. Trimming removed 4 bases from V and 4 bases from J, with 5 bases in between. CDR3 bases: TGTGCCAGCAGTTCCTATTACAATGAGCAGTTCTTC. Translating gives CASSSYYNEQFF.

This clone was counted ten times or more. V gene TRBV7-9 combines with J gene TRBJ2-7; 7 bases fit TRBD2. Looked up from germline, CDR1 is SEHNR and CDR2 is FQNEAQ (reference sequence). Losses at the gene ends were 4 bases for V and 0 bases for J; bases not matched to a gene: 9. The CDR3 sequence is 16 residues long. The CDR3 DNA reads TGTGCCAGCAGCTCGGGGAGGGACTACCTCTCCTACGAGCAGTACTTC. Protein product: CASSSGRDYLSYEQYF.

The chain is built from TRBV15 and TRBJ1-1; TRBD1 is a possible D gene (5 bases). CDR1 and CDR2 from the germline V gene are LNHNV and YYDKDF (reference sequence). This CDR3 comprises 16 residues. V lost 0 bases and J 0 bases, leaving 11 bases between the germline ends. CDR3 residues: CATSREQGRMNTEAFF. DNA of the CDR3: TGTGCCACCAGCAGAGAGCAGGGCCGGATGAACACTGAAGCTTTCTTT.

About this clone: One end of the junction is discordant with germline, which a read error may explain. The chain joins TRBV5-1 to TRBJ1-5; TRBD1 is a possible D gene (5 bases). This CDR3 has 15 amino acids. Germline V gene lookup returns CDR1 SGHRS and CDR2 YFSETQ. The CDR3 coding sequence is TGCGCCAGCAGCTGGGGGGGAGATCCTTATCAGACCCAGCATTTT. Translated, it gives CASSWGGDPYQTQHF. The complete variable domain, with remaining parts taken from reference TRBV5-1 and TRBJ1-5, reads KAGVTQTPRYLIKTRGQQVTLSCSPISGHRSVSWYQQTPGQGLQFLFEYFSETQRNKGNFPGRFSGRQFSNSRSEMNVSTLELGDSALYLCASSWGGDPYQTQHFGDGTRLSIL.

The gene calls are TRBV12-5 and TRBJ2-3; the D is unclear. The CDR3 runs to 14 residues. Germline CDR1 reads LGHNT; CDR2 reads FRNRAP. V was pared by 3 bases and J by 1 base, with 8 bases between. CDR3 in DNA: TGTGCTAGTGGTTTTGAGCAGGGCACAGATACGCAGTATTTT. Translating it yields CASGFEQGTDTQYF.